This section outlines one T cell receptor (beta chain) sequence together with its context. The sample comes from a study of OX40 agonist ivuxolimab in advanced cancers. V lost 0 bases and J lost 3, with 9 bases in between. The length of the CDR3 is 14 residues. The germline V gene encodes CDR1 MNHNS and CDR2 SASEGT. Repertoires were generated with immunoSEQ multiplex PCR, while TCRdb's copy carries only in-frame clones and drops some. The sample carries about 26,000 clones, around nine tenths recorded once. The V and J genes are TRBV6-1 and TRBJ2-7; a possible D gene is TRBD2 (5 bases). Sequenced here: CD4+ or CD8+ T cells sorted from blood, sampled in a trial of the OX40 agonist ivuxolimab. The receptor was isolated from an adult with an advanced solid tumor such as melanoma, head and neck, liver or kidney cancer. The CDR3 spells CASSEARGFYEQYF. The CDR3 DNA follows: TGTGCCAGCAGTGAAGCAAGAGGGTTCTACGAGCAGTACTTC.